This is a list of T cell receptor beta chains from one sample in a study of T cell responses to AZD1222 COVID-19 vaccine. Profiling relied on immunoSEQ multiplex PCR, and the TCRdb table lists in-frame clones only, not all of them. The data hold tens of thousands of clones, with 85% to 90% observed a single time. The specimen comprised peripheral blood, sampled 28 days after the second AZD1222 dose. The receptors here all came from an adult who received the AZD1222 COVID-19 vaccine. CDR3s leave out the opening cysteine and the closing phenylalanine or tryptophan. Size is omitted from some rows. Given values are once, few, many or a class for expanded clones.

clone size	V gene	J gene	CDR3 protein
NA	TRBV5-1	TRBJ2-1	ASSLAAEVRLYEQF
NA	TRBV2	TRBJ2-7	ASSEALGSGGFYEQY
NA	TRBV14	TRBJ1-2	ASSPGQGANGYT
once	TRBV3-1/TRBV3-2	TRBJ2-7	ASSQGTGTYEQY
NA	TRBV4-3	TRBJ1-4	ASNHRDSNEKLF
once	TRBV5-1	TRBJ1-6	ASSEGTANNSPLH
NA	TRBV27	TRBJ2-5	ASSRGLAGGNQETQY
NA	TRBV18	TRBJ1-1	ASSPPKGRAEAF
NA	TRBV7-2	TRBJ2-4	ASSRNREVAKNIQY
NA	TRBV18	TRBJ2-3	ASSPSLAASNTDTQY
NA	TRBV6-6	TRBJ2-2	ASSPQGQGRNTGELF
NA	TRBV30	TRBJ2-2	AWAPGAGELF
once	TRBV7-9	TRBJ2-2	ASSFFEWGKRTGELF
once	TRBV6-6	TRBJ1-5	ASKPGGSAAYQPQH
NA	TRBV9	TRBJ1-3	ASSVAAGEAGNTIY
NA	TRBV4-3	TRBJ1-1	ASSQAGVSEAF
few	TRBV7-8	TRBJ1-6	ASSSRTRGASPLH
NA	TRBV12-3/TRBV12-4	TRBJ1-1	ASSFEGNTEAF
NA	TRBV5-4	TRBJ1-1	ASSFGTGPNTEAF
NA	TRBV2	TRBJ2-7	ASMPEGHEQY
NA	TRBV5-1	TRBJ2-7	ASSLSAQQTGNLD
NA	TRBV19	TRBJ1-1	ASSISKGARGTEAF
NA	TRBV18	TRBJ1-2	ASSPASPGHRGYT
NA	TRBV6-5	TRBJ1-5	ASRGLESNQPQH
NA	TRBV4-3	TRBJ1-3	ASSQSGTLGNTIY
NA	TRBV4-2	TRBJ1-1	ASSQDRMNTEAF
NA	TRBV6-2/TRBV6-3	TRBJ1-5	ASSYSRQGRNQPQH
NA	TRBV5-8	TRBJ2-3	ASSLDRGTDTQY
NA	TRBV27	TRBJ1-5	ASSLSGAGYDQPQH
NA	TRBV19	TRBJ2-5	ASKGGSVETQY
NA	TRBV18	TRBJ1-3	ASSPGDRRSSGNTIY
NA	TRBV30	TRBJ1-3	AWRDIGGNTIY
NA	TRBV7-2	TRBJ2-7	ASSLVEGFRQSSYEQY
NA	TRBV28	TRBJ2-7	ASSSPTGGFNEQY
NA	TRBV19	TRBJ1-5	ASTSGGGANQPQH
NA	TRBV19	TRBJ1-2	ASSIVPTSGYT
NA	TRBV3-1/TRBV3-2	TRBJ1-5	ASSRGSGRSNQPQH
few	TRBV19	TRBJ1-2	ASSAGLVYGYT
few	TRBV6-1	TRBJ1-1	ASSDLGPITEAF
once	TRBV5-1	TRBJ2-7	ASSLTVLRGDEQY
NA	TRBV5-4	TRBJ1-3	ASSYDRAGNTIY
NA	TRBV19	TRBJ2-3	ASSMPGTDTQY
NA	TRBV10-3	TRBJ2-1	AISDGTGKLEQF
NA	TRBV5-4	TRBJ2-1	ASRRQGGGEQF
NA	TRBV5-1	TRBJ2-5	ASEQTQYQETQY
NA	TRBV3-1/TRBV3-2	TRBJ1-2	ASSQGWATGYT
once	TRBV5-1	TRBJ2-7	ASSLGQGADEQY
NA	TRBV18	TRBJ1-4	ASSSGTVHEKLF
NA	TRBV10-3	TRBJ2-5	AISPDYQETQY
once	TRBV5-1	TRBJ1-4	ASSLGQGNPTNEKLF
NA	TRBV11-3	TRBJ1-1	ASSLGTGTEAF
NA	TRBV28	TRBJ2-7	ASSLGTVDYEQY